The 14 T cell receptor beta chains presented below share a single source sample, sequenced in a study of cytomegalovirus exposure and HLA in healthy donors. Amplification used 60 Vbeta primers and 13 Jbeta primers. TCRdb's table, derived via immunoSEQ multiplex PCR, lists solely in-frame clones and lacks some. This table holds around 120,000 clones, over 60% found once. Sequencing input: PBMCs. The receptors stem from a human donor in good health.

CDR3 nucleotides: TGTGCCAGCAGTGAAGGACAGGGGCCTAAGGGCGGGGAGCTGTTTTTT. Protein product: CASSEGQGPKGGELFF. V and J are TRBV2 and TRBJ2-2; 8 bases align to TRBD1. The CDR3 consists of 16 residues. J lost 7 bases, V lost 1 base, and 8 bases had no gene match. Germline V gene sequence: CDR1 SNHLY, CDR2 FYNNEI.

On this clone itself: The junction differs from germline at one of its ends, possibly a read error. This chain uses TRBV4-1 with TRBJ1-5; D unresolved. Germline assignment: CDR1 MGHRA and CDR2 YSYEKL. The CDR3 totals 18 residues. The CDR3, as DNA: TGCGCCAGCAGTCAAGGTTCCGGCAGAGACTATAGCAATCAGCCCCAGCATTTT. It is translated as CASSQGSGRDYSNQPQHF.

The chain carries TRBV6-5 and TRBJ2-1, with 11 nucleotides matching TRBD2. CDR1 and CDR2 from the germline V gene are MNHEY and SVGAGI. V shed 8 bases and J 5 bases; nucleotides not matched to a gene: 5. This CDR3 has 14 residues. CDR3 loop: CASRLAGTNNEQFF. The CDR3 DNA sequence: TGTGCCAGCCGACTAGCGGGGACCAACAATGAGCAGTTCTTC.

The chain uses TRBV4-2 and TRBJ1-1; tentative D call: TRBD1 (6 bases). The V end was cut by 0 bases, the J end by 1 base, with 12 bases between. The V gene's germline CDR1 is LGHNA and CDR2 YNFKEQ. CDR3 length equals 16 residues. CDR3 in amino acids: CASSQDFGGANTEAFF. As DNA, the CDR3 is TGTGCCAGCAGCCAAGATTTTGGGGGGGCGAACACTGAAGCTTTCTTT.

The DNA of the CDR3 is TGTGCCAGCAGTCCTGGGGCAGCCGGGGAGCTGTTTTTT. The encoded protein is CASSPGAAGELFF. The gene calls are TRBV6-4 and TRBJ2-2, with D maybe TRBD1 (5 bases). From germline, CDR1 is MRHNA and CDR2 SNTAGT. Trimming left V 5 bases short and J 6 bases short, with 10 bases between. The CDR3 is 13 residues long.

Comment on this clone: At one end the junction does not follow the germline gene, possibly because of a read error. The J gene is TRBJ1-2, the V gene TRBV7-9; a weak D match, TRBD1 (5 bases). The CDR3 spans 12 residues. The germline CDR1 and CDR2 sequences are SEHNR and FQNEAQ (reference sequence). The CDR3 spells CSSSQGDYGYTF. Here the CDR3 DNA reads TGTTCCAGCAGCCAAGGGGACTATGGCTACACCTTC.

The V call is TRBV6-6, the J call TRBJ2-1, with 9 positions matching TRBD2. Per germline, CDR1 MNHNY and CDR2 SVGAGI (reference sequence). With 5 bases clipped from V and 12 bases from J, the junction kept 5 bases outside the gene matches. The CDR3 has 12 residues. The CDR3 DNA follows: TGTGCCAGCAGTCAAATAGCGGGAGTGCAGTTCTTC. Amino acids: CASSQIAGVQFF.

The chain combines TRBV27 with TRBJ2-5, with D possibly being TRBD1 (6 bases). The better agreement between TRBJ2-7 and the DNA end casts doubt on the J call. Germline CDR1 reads MNHEY; CDR2 reads SMNVEV (reference sequence). This CDR3 spans 17 amino acids. The CDR3 sequence is CASSLARVGALSYEQYF. Here the CDR3 DNA reads TGTGCCAGCAGTTTGGCCCGTGTGGGGGCGCTAAGCTACGAGCAGTACTTC.

This chain links TRBV2 with TRBJ1-2, with D perhaps TRBD1 (6 bases). V shed 6 bases and J shed 6 bases, with 14 bases lying between them. The CDR3 extends over 13 amino acids. The germline gives CDR1 SNHLY, CDR2 FYNNEI. CDR3 DNA: TGTGCCAGCAGGCAAGGGACAACCGATGGCTACACCTTC. The encoded protein is CASRQGTTDGYTF.

The chain carries TRBV5-1 and TRBJ2-3, with 10 bases identical to TRBD2. The junction had 12 bases not matched to a gene; V was cut back by 4 bases and J by 1 base. Germline V gene sequence: CDR1 SGHRS, CDR2 YFSETQ. CDR3 length: 18 residues. CDR3: CASSPSAGGPTGTDTQYF. The CDR3 nucleotides are TGCGCCAGCAGCCCGTCAGCGGGGGGGCCGACGGGCACAGATACGCAGTATTTT.

The chain is built from TRBV2 and TRBJ2-3; D remains unclear. The CDR3 loop spans 16 amino acids. V shed 2 bases and J shed 1 base, with 13 bases lying between them. Per the germline V gene, CDR1 is SNHLY and CDR2 is FYNNEI. Written as DNA, the CDR3 is TGTGCCAGCAGTGAACCCGCAGCGACGGGCACAGATACGCAGTATTTT. Translating it yields CASSEPAATGTDTQYF. The variable domain in full, with the rest retrieved from reference TRBV2 and TRBJ2-3, is EPEVTQTPSHQVTQMGQEVILRCVPISNHLYFYWYRQILGQKVEFLVSFYNNEISEKSEIFDDQFSVERPDGSNFTLKIRSTKLEDSAMYFCASSEPAATGTDTQYFGPGTRLTVL.

The rearrangement links TRBV9 to TRBJ2-7; TRBD2 agrees at 13 bases. This CDR3 is built from 16 residues. V shed 4 bases, J shed 3 bases, and the junction held 7 bases outside the gene matches. The germline V gene encodes CDR1 SGDLS and CDR2 YYNGEE. DNA for the CDR3: TGTGCCAGCAGCCCGTCGGGACTAGCGGGGAGCTACGAGCAGTACTTC. It yields the protein CASSPSGLAGSYEQYF.

The chain employs TRBV19 and TRBJ2-7, with TRBD1 identical over 9 bases. V was pared by 5 bases and J by 6 bases, with 20 bases of the junction left unmatched. Germline V gene data show CDR1 as LNHDA and CDR2 as SQIVND (reference sequence). CDR3 length equals 18 residues. CDR3 sequence reads: CASSDGTGYFHRGPEQYF. Here the CDR3 DNA reads TGTGCCAGTAGTGATGGGACAGGGTATTTTCATAGGGGACCCGAGCAGTACTTC.

The J gene is TRBJ2-1, the V gene TRBV7-2, with 10 bases fitting TRBD2. The CDR3 covers 16 residues. V gave up 5 bases and J gave up 6 bases; unmatched junction bases: 10. Germline loops: CDR1 SGHTA, CDR2 FQGNSA. CDR3: CASSPNRGLAPNEQFF. The CDR3 coding sequence is TGTGCCAGCAGCCCAAACCGGGGACTAGCGCCCAATGAGCAGTTCTTC.